A single sample gave rise to the 22 T cell receptor beta chains below, sequenced in a study of cytotoxic CD8 clonotypes in ibrutinib-treated CLL. The assay was immunoSEQ multiplex PCR, and TCRdb's table has in-frame clones only and misses some. This table holds approximately 300,000 clones, about 77% found once. Sequences were derived from PBMCs, sampled before ibrutinib treatment. These receptors all stem from a human donor with chronic lymphocytic leukemia.

CDR3: CATSFSVGNTIYF. The CDR3 DNA sequence: TGTGCCACCAGCTTTAGTGTGGGAAACACCATATATTTT. The chain links TRBV15 to TRBJ1-3; D is unresolved. Germline loops: CDR1 LNHNV, CDR2 YYDKDF (reference sequence). The V end was cut by 5 bases, the J end by 4 bases, with 9 bases between. The CDR3 runs 13 residues. The full variable domain, completed using reference TRBV15 and TRBJ1-3, is DAMVIQNPRYQVTQFGKPVTLSCSQTLNHNVMYWYQQKSSQAPKLLFHYYDKDFNNEADTPDNFQSRRPNTSFCFLDIRSPGLGDTAMYLCATSFSVGNTIYFGEGSWLTVV.

This chain joins TRBV5-4 and TRBJ2-5; TRBD1 matches 7 bases. Germline CDR1 reads SGHNT; CDR2 reads YYREEE (reference sequence). This CDR3 is built from 16 residues. Unmatched junction bases numbered 10, after V lost 0 bases and J lost 5 bases. The CDR3 DNA sequence: TGTGCCAGCAGCTTGGGGGGACAGATGACTCCGGAGACCCAGTACTTC. Its translation: CASSLGGQMTPETQYF.

The rearrangement links TRBV7-8 to TRBJ2-7; 8 bases fit TRBD2. Germline-derived CDR1 and CDR2 are SGHVS and FQNEAQ. V trimming: 4 bases; J trimming: 5 bases; junction bases outside the gene matches: 16. The CDR3 sequence is 17 residues long. This CDR3 is CASSSVVLGGRSNEQYF. The CDR3 region has the DNA TGTGCCAGCAGCTCGGTCGTTTTGGGCGGGAGGTCCAACGAGCAGTACTTC. Full variable domain (outside the CDR3, taken from reference TRBV7-8 and TRBJ2-7): GAGVSQSPRYKVAKRGQDVALRCDPISGHVSLFWYQQALGQGPEFLTYFQNEAQLDKSGLPSDRFFAERPEGSVSTLKIQRTQQEDSAVYLCASSSVVLGGRSNEQYFGPGTRLTVT.

V is TRBV5-1 and J is TRBJ1-4, with 7 positions matching TRBD1. This CDR3 is 15 amino acids long. CDR1 and CDR2 from the germline V gene are SGHRS and YFSETQ. The J segment lost 3 bases and the V segment lost 3 bases, leaving 5 bases of the junction unmatched. The CDR3 sequence: CASSSLTGSNEKLFF. CDR3 coding DNA: TGCGCCAGCAGCTCCCTGACAGGGTCTAATGAAAAACTGTTTTTT. Full variable domain (missing parts from reference TRBV5-1 and TRBJ1-4): KAGVTQTPRYLIKTRGQQVTLSCSPISGHRSVSWYQQTPGQGLQFLFEYFSETQRNKGNFPGRFSGRQFSNSRSEMNVSTLELGDSALYLCASSSLTGSNEKLFFGSGTQLSVL.

This clone was counted a few times. The chain recombines TRBV10-3 with TRBJ1-2; D uncertain. V was clipped by 6 bases and J by 0 bases, with 11 bases between them. The CDR3 length is 14 residues. CDR1 ENHRY and CDR2 SYGVKD come from the germline V gene. Here the CDR3 reads CAIREGGANYGYTF. In DNA, the CDR3 is TGTGCCATCAGGGAAGGAGGAGCTAACTATGGCTACACCTTC.

V and J are TRBV5-4 and TRBJ1-2; 8 bases match TRBD1. The CDR3 spans 15 residues. Germline V lookup: CDR1 SGHNT, CDR2 YYREEE (reference sequence). Losses at the gene ends were 3 bases for V and 5 bases for J; bases not matched to a gene: 9. As DNA, the CDR3 is TGTGCCAGCAGCTGGCCCTCAGGGGGCGGGTATGGCTACACCTTC. Its translation: CASSWPSGGGYGYTF.

The chain is built from TRBV14 and TRBJ2-1; D tentatively fits TRBD1 or TRBD2 (5 bases each). Trimming left V 0 bases short and J 0 bases short, with 18 bases between. Germline CDR1 reads SGHDN; CDR2 reads FVKESK. CDR3 length: 19 amino acids. For the CDR3, the DNA is TGTGCCAGCAGCCAAGAGTGGGGACGGACAAAGAGCTCCTACAATGAGCAGTTCTTC. Its translation is CASSQEWGRTKSSYNEQFF.

The table lists this clone with a few counts. The J gene is TRBJ2-7, the V gene TRBV6-1; D is perhaps TRBD1 (5 bases). The V and J ends lost 5 bases and 2 bases respectively, with 16 bases between them. The CDR3 runs to 15 residues. Germline CDR1 and CDR2: MNHNS and SASEGT. CDR3 residues: CASSLGVSPTYEQYF. CDR3 nucleotides: TGTGCCAGCAGTCTAGGGGTATCTCCTACCTACGAGCAGTACTTC.

This chain joins TRBV7-2 and TRBJ1-5; 9 bases map to TRBD1. CDR3 length equals 16 residues. Germline V gives CDR1 SGHTA, CDR2 FQGNSA. Unmatched junction bases numbered 12, after V lost 5 bases and J lost 7 bases. The CDR3, as DNA: TGTGCCAGCAGCCCCGAGGGACAGGGTATCGACCAGCCCCAGCATTTT. Encoded protein: CASSPEGQGIDQPQHF. The entire variable domain, with the rest obtained from reference TRBV7-2 and TRBJ1-5, is as follows: GAGVSQSPSNKVTEKGKDVELRCDPISGHTALYWYRQSLGQGLEFLIYFQGNSAPDKSGLPSDRFSAERTGGSVSTLTIQRTQQEDSAVYLCASSPEGQGIDQPQHFGDGTRLSIL.

The J gene is TRBJ1-3, the V gene TRBV5-6; 8 bases align to TRBD1. CDR1 is SGHDT and CDR2 is YYEEEE in the germline V gene. V lost 3 bases to trimming and J lost 0 bases; unmatched junction nucleotides: 5. CDR3 length equals 16 residues. CDR3 in DNA: TGTGCCAGCAGCTCACCGGGACAGGCCTCTGGAAACACCATATATTTT. Its translation is CASSSPGQASGNTIYF. The variable domain in full, completed from reference TRBV5-6 and TRBJ1-3, reads DAGVTQSPTHLIKTRGQQVTLRCSPKSGHDTVSWYQQALGQGPQFIFQYYEEEERQRGNFPDRFSGHQFPNYSSELNVNALLLGDSALYLCASSSPGQASGNTIYFGEGSWLTVV.

The V and J genes are TRBV21-1 and TRBJ1-5; the D call TRBD1 from the table was never checked on the DNA. TRBV21-1 is termed a pseudogene. The CDR3 covers 17 residues. For the CDR3, the DNA is TGTGCCAGCAGCAAAGGGGGCTACAGGGACCGCAATCAGCCCCAGCATTTT. Translating it yields CASSKGGYRDRNQPQHF.

The rearrangement uses TRBV11-2 and TRBJ1-1; D remains unclear. The germline CDR1 and CDR2 sequences are SGHAT and FQNNGV. There are 13 residues in the CDR3. Trimming took 3 bases from V and 6 from J, leaving 11 bases between them. The CDR3 DNA follows: TGTGCCAGCAGCTTCGGCAGGCTTTCTGAAGCTTTCTTT. Amino acid sequence: CASSFGRLSEAFF.

V is TRBV7-3 and J is TRBJ2-1, with TRBD1 identical over 11 bases. This CDR3 spans 14 amino acids. The junction had 10 bases not matched to a gene; V was cut back by 6 bases and J by 12 bases. Per the germline V gene, CDR1 is SGHTA and CDR2 is FQGTGA. CDR3 residues: CASRKTGTGGGQFF. CDR3 DNA: TGTGCCAGCAGAAAGACCGGGACAGGGGGAGGGCAGTTCTTC.

The chain employs TRBV7-2 and TRBJ2-5; TRBD2 matches 7 bases. V trimming: 6 bases; J trimming: 1 base; junction bases outside the gene matches: 11. Germline V gene lookup returns CDR1 SGHTA and CDR2 FQGNSA. The CDR3 extends over 16 amino acids. This chain's CDR3 is CASRLLPGTIQETQYF. The CDR3 DNA sequence: TGTGCCAGCAGACTGCTCCCGGGGACTATCCAAGAGACCCAGTACTTC.

The table lists this clone with a few counts. The rearrangement joins TRBV5-4 to TRBJ2-7; TRBD2 aligns across 11 bases. With V trimmed by 5 bases and J by 2 bases, 6 bases remained unmatched. The CDR3 loop spans 15 amino acids. Germline assignment: CDR1 SGHNT and CDR2 YYREEE (reference sequence). The DNA for the CDR3 is TGTGCCAGCAGGGATAGCGGGAGGGCGACCTACGAGCAGTACTTC. It encodes CASRDSGRATYEQYF.

This sequence joins TRBV29-1 and TRBJ1-1; tentative D call: TRBD1 (6 bases). This CDR3 is 13 amino acids long. V gave up 3 bases and J gave up 3 bases, with 11 bases separating them. CDR1 is SQVTM and CDR2 is ANQGSEA in the germline V gene. CDR3 sequence: CSVDQGTDTEAFF. Written as DNA, the CDR3 is TGCAGCGTTGACCAGGGGACGGACACTGAAGCTTTCTTT.

This clone was counted between two and nine times. The CDR3 loop reads CASSDGANQPQHF. As DNA, the CDR3 is TGCGCCAGCAGTGACGGGGCAAATCAGCCCCAGCATTTT. The V call is TRBV5-1, the J call TRBJ1-5, with D tentatively TRBD1 (5 bases). The V gene's germline CDR1 is SGHRS and CDR2 YFSETQ. Trimming left V 5 bases short and J 4 bases short, with 10 bases between. CDR3 size: 13 residues.

The V gene is TRBV20-1, the J gene TRBJ2-7, with unresolved D. The V gene lost 7 bases and the J gene lost 2 bases, with 9 bases spanning the gap. The CDR3 loop spans 11 amino acids. The germline CDR1 and CDR2 sequences are DFQATT and SNEGSKA (reference sequence). This chain's CDR3 is CSVTLAYEQYF. The CDR3 bases are TGCAGTGTGACACTTGCCTACGAGCAGTACTTC.

This clone was counted a single time. The rearrangement joins TRBV28 to TRBJ2-7, with TRBD2 matching over 7 bases. CDR1 is MDHEN, CDR2 SYDVKM, per germline. This CDR3 spans 14 amino acids. The CDR3 region has the DNA TGTGGGGGGATCGCGGGAGAAGTAGGCTACGAGCAGTACTTC. Translating gives CGGIAGEVGYEQYF. The full variable domain, in which reference TRBV28 and TRBJ2-7 provide the parts outside the CDR3, is DVKVTQSSRYLVKRTGEKVFLECVQDMDHENMFWYRQDPGLGLRLIYFSYDVKMKEKGDIPEGYSVSREKKERFSLILESASTNQTSMYLCGGIAGEVGYEQYFGPGTRLTVT.

The gene calls are TRBV15 and TRBJ1-2, with a tentative D call TRBD1 (6 bases). V was trimmed by 1 base and J by 4 bases, leaving 13 bases between them. The germline V gene encodes CDR1 LNHNV and CDR2 YYDKDF (reference sequence). The CDR3 is 15 amino acids. CDR3 nucleotide sequence: TGTGCCACCAGCAGAGCAAAACAGGGAATCTATGGCTACACCTTC. This encodes CATSRAKQGIYGYTF.

This sequence joins TRBV5-1 and TRBJ2-7, with 11 bases aligning to TRBD2. The CDR3 is 14 amino acids. CDR1 and CDR2 from the germline V gene are SGHRS and YFSETQ. Trimming removed 4 bases from V and 2 bases from J; junction bases left unmatched: 2. As DNA, the CDR3 is TGCGCCAGCAGCAATAGCGGGAGGGCCTACGAGCAGTACTTC. Translated, it gives CASSNSGRAYEQYF. Together with reference TRBV5-1 and TRBJ2-7, the CDR3 gives the full variable domain: KAGVTQTPRYLIKTRGQQVTLSCSPISGHRSVSWYQQTPGQGLQFLFEYFSETQRNKGNFPGRFSGRQFSNSRSEMNVSTLELGDSALYLCASSNSGRAYEQYFGPGTRLTVT.

This clone turned up a few times. The CDR3 spells CASSQYSFHEQYF. The CDR3 nucleotides read TGCGCCAGCAGCCAGTACAGTTTTCACGAGCAGTACTTC. This rearrangement joins TRBV5-1 to TRBJ2-7, with D hard to call. V shed 4 bases and J shed 5 bases, with 13 bases lying between them. The CDR3 extends over 13 amino acids. Germline CDR1 SGHRS, CDR2 YFSETQ.